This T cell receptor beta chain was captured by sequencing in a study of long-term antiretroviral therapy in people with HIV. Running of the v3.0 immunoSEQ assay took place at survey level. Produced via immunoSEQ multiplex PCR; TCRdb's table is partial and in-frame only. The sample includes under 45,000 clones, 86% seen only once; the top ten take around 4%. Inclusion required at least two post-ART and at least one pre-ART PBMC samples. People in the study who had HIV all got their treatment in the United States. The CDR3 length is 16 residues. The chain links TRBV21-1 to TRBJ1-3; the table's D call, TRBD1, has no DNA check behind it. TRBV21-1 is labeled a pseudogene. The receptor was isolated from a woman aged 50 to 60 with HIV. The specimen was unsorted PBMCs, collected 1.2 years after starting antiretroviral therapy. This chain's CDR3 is CASSRARTDSGNTIYF. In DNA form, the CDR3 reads TGTGCCAGCAGCAGGGCTAGGACAGACTCTGGAAACACCATATATTTT.